Below, one TCR beta chain is given with its context. This clonotype was counted at least ten times. The antigen it recognizes is unknown. Base qualities are not recorded, but no much larger clone differs from it by a single base. The data are from a study of molecular identifiers for immune sequencing clone quantification listed by TCRdb under 2018. About the full investigation: For a replicate experiment, the RNA from either roughly 18,000 or 92,000 naive CD8 T cells was divided into five aliquots, and four of those aliquots went on to sequencing. This methods study benchmarked molecular-identifier clustering-based TCR repertoire sequencing (MIDCIRS) and TCR RNA copy counting, using CD8 T cells to do so. The study at large found these results: A single cell's worth of spiked-in Jurkat TCR RNA was reported detectable even among under 1.3 million naive CD8 T cells. The naive libraries included spiked-in Jurkat TCR RNA (under eleven copies' worth), and this Jurkat TCR RNA is not part of the donor repertoire. Clones above 20 RNA copies held over 99% of molecules in CMV-specific effector cells but under 1% in naive cells. When barcode sub-clustering was left out, chimeric consensus sequences inflated TCR diversity, with chimeras reaching as high as 47%. The sizes of highly expanded clones could end up underestimated when identical TCR molecules share a barcode. Modeling indicated roughly 3.3 TCR RNA copies recovered per cell, compared with about ten by digital PCR, which implies a capture efficiency of around 30%.

Libraries of naive CD8 T cells were built from approximately 20,000 to 1,000,000 sorted cells, with 10%, 30% or 50% of the purified RNA used. On a BD FACSAria II, naive CD8 T cells were FACS-sorted as CD8+CD4-CCR7+CD45RA+ and collected into RLT Plus buffer. Detection sensitivity was tested by spiking Jurkat RNA equal to some 10 TCR copies' worth into samples containing roughly 17,000-1,100,000 naive CD8 T cells. CD8 T cells were enriched with RosetteSep CD8+ T Cell Enrichment Cocktail and Ficoll-Paque, followed by ACK red cell lysis. The library was produced with PCR. The sample was run on a NextSeq 500. Preparation of bulk TCR libraries followed a previously described approach, with the TCR primers listed in Table S5. The Qiagen AllPrep DNA/RNA kit was used to purify total RNA. Reads from multiple sequencing runs of the same library were pooled before analysis. Regarding the original processing steps: Reads were retained only if an exact TCR constant sequence was present, and the retained reads were trimmed to 150 nt and grouped according to their 12-nt molecular barcodes. Reads inside each barcode group were sub-clustered using a 15% Levenshtein threshold, and a quality-weighted consensus sequence was constructed for each RNA molecule. Non-functional sequences were filtered out, along with any lower-count sequence sitting one edit away from another sequence. Based on a fit of two negative binomial distributions, barcode sub-clusters having less than 20% of the maximum read count were discarded. TCRdb cleaned the public reads at Q25 with fastp, built clones with MiXCR and kept in-frame beta chains. CDR3 protein duplicates are merged, each entry listing the most common genes and DNA. What appears here as the V and J calls and clone size reflects TCRdb's work, not the paper's. This sample comprises fewer than 350,000 distinct CDR3 sequences, over 20% of them detected only once. Of the sample, about 0.74% is held by the ten largest clones.

CDR1 and CDR2, looked up from the germline V gene (reference sequence), are SEHNR and FQNEAQ. Trimming takes 5 bases from V and 4 bases from J, and the germline ends sit 12 bases apart. The CDR3 has 15 amino acids, counting the end cysteine and phenylalanine. The sequence is cut down to CDR3 DNA, 45 bases in frame from base 1. The sequence was obtained from a human donor in good health. Some libraries in this study had Jurkat cell RNA spiked in. The V and J segments used are TRBV7-9 and TRBJ2-6; a confident D gene designation cannot be given. Specimen: naive CD8+ T cells from blood, with Jurkat cell RNA spiked in. In light of the paper, this sample's cell subset or site label describes: FACS-sorted CD8+CD4-CCR7+CD45RA+ naive T cells. The nucleotide sequence reads TGTGCCAGCAGCCCCCCCGCATTCGGGGCCAACGTCCTGACTTTC. Its translation reads: CASSPPAFGANVLTF. Reference TRBV7-9 and TRBJ2-6 genes cover what lies past the CDR3, so the full variable domain is DTGVSQNPRHKITKRGQNVTFRCDPISEHNRLYWYRQTLGQGPEFLTYFQNEAQLEKSRLLSDRFSAERPKGSFSTLEIQRTEQGDSAMYLCASSPPAFGANVLTFGAGSRLTVL.